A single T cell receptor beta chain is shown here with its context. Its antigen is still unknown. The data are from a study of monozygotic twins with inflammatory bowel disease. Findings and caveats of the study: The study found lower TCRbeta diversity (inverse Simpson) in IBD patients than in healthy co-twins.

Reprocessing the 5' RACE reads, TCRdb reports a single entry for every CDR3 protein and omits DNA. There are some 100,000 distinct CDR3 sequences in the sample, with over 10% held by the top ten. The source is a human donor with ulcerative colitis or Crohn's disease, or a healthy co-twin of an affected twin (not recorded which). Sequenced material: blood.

This CDR3 reads CASSLDRERGQPQHF. V gene TRBV7-2 combines with J gene TRBJ1-5; absent DNA, TCRdb's TRBD1 call cannot be checked. This CDR3 spans 15 amino acids. Germline assignment: CDR1 SGHTA and CDR2 FQGNSA.